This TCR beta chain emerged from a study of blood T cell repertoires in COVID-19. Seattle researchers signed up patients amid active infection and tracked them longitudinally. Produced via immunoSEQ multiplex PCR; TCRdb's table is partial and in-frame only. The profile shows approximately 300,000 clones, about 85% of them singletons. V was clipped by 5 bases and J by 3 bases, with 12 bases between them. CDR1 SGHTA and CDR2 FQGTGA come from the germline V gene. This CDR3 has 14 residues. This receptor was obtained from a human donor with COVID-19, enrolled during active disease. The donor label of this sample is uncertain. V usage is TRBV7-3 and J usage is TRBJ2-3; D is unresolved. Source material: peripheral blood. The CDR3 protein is CASSPGAATDTQYF. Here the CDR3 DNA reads TGTGCCAGCAGCCCGGGTGCGGCAACAGATACGCAGTATTTT.